The next 8 T cell receptor beta chains were all read from a single sample in a study of shared clonotypes between healthy human individuals. Produced via immunoSEQ multiplex PCR; TCRdb's table is partial and in-frame only. The data show 2,500,000 or so clones, with 80% to 95% seen just once and about 0.38% held by the top ten. The sequenced sample was naive CD4+ T cells from PBMCs. Subset in this sample: CD45RA+ positively selected. The receptors were sampled from a man in his late teens or twenties in good health. Some clones in this sample may be carry-over from other donors' samples.

J is TRBJ2-7 and V is TRBV28, with 8 bases aligning to TRBD1. V gave up 4 bases and J gave up 3 bases; unmatched junction bases: 8. CDR3 length equals 15 residues. Germline-derived CDR1 and CDR2 are MDHEN and SYDVKM. The CDR3 loop reads CASSSQGESRYEQYF. In nucleotides, the CDR3 is TGTGCCAGCAGTTCACAGGGGGAATCTCGCTACGAGCAGTACTTC.

This sequence joins TRBV5-1 and TRBJ2-7; 9 nucleotides align to TRBD1. CDR1 and CDR2 (germline): SGHRS, YFSETQ. CDR3 length: 15 residues. V dropped 3 bases and J dropped 2; count of bases not matched to a gene: 6. CDR3 nucleotides: TGCGCCAGCAGCTCCCGACAGGGGGTTACCTACGAGCAGTACTTC. This translates into CASSSRQGVTYEQYF.

The J gene is TRBJ1-5, the V gene TRBV6-5, with 7 positions matching TRBD1. CDR3 size: 15 residues. The germline V gene encodes CDR1 MNHEY and CDR2 SVGAGI. After removal of 6 bases from V and 2 bases from J, the junction contained 7 bases not matched to a gene. The CDR3 here is CASSQGGLGNQPQHF. The CDR3 DNA reads as TGTGCCAGCAGCCAGGGGGGACTGGGCAATCAGCCCCAGCATTTT.

The chain recombines TRBV9 with TRBJ2-5; D possibly corresponds to TRBD2 (5 bases). CDR1 is SGDLS, CDR2 YYNGEE, per germline. The CDR3 runs to 13 residues. V lost 7 bases and J 4 bases, leaving 14 bases between the germline ends. The CDR3 region has the DNA TGTGCCAGCTCACACAACGCGGGAGAGACCCAGTACTTC. Residues: CASSHNAGETQYF. The variable domain in full, with the rest retrieved from reference TRBV9 and TRBJ2-5, is DSGVTQTPKHLITATGQRVTLRCSPRSGDLSVYWYQQSLDQGLQFLIQYYNGEERAKGNILERFSAQQFPDLHSELNLSSLELGDSALYFCASSHNAGETQYFGPGTRLLVL.

The chain links TRBV5-1 to TRBJ2-1; TRBD2 agrees at 13 bases. From germline, CDR1 is SGHRS and CDR2 YFSETQ. The CDR3 contains 16 residues. After removal of 9 bases from V and 2 bases from J, the junction contained 8 bases not matched to a gene. The CDR3 nucleotides read TGCGCCACCCGGACAGGGACTAGCGGGACCTACAATGAGCAGTTCTTC. Translation: CATRTGTSGTYNEQFF.

This clone was found once. V is TRBV28 and J is TRBJ1-2; D gene uncertain. V was cut by 7 bases and J by 3 bases, with 18 bases left in between. Germline assignment: CDR1 MDHEN and CDR2 SYDVKM. The CDR3 loop spans 15 amino acids. As DNA, the CDR3 is TGTGCCAGCAACTCCGCGGGCGGAGAGGACTATGGCTACACCTTC. It translates to CASNSAGGEDYGYTF.

The chain has TRBV7-7 and TRBJ2-5; D gene uncertain. The CDR3 length is 14 residues. Looked up from germline, CDR1 is SSHAT and CDR2 is FNYEAQ (reference sequence). Trimming removed 4 bases at V and 1 base at J, with 10 bases between. CDR3 in amino acids: CASSSSGLQETQYF. The CDR3 coding sequence is TGTGCCAGCAGCTCCTCAGGTCTCCAAGAGACCCAGTACTTC.

This rearrangement joins TRBV28 to TRBJ1-5; possibly TRBD1 for D (5 bases). CDR3 size: 15 residues. Deletions cut 10 bases from V and 3 bases from J, with 19 bases between. Germline V lookup: CDR1 MDHEN, CDR2 SYDVKM. The CDR3 DNA reads TGTGCCACCCTCTATAGACAGAGAATCAATCAGCCCCAGCATTTT. This sequence encodes CATLYRQRINQPQHF. The full variable domain, completed using reference TRBV28 and TRBJ1-5, is DVKVTQSSRYLVKRTGEKVFLECVQDMDHENMFWYRQDPGLGLRLIYFSYDVKMKEKGDIPEGYSVSREKKERFSLILESASTNQTSMYLCATLYRQRINQPQHFGDGTRLSIL.